The source of this TCR beta chain is a study of blood T cell repertoires in COVID-19. On the study more broadly: T cells, B-cell-depleted T cells, or PBMCs supplied cDNA or gDNA.

There are 14 residues in the CDR3. CDR1 is SNHLY and CDR2 is FYNNEI in the germline V gene. With V trimmed by 6 bases and J by 7 bases, 7 bases remained unmatched. In the study's own analysis: Estimation of nucleated cell counts was performed using reference gene primer amplification. Using immunoSEQ multiplex PCR, the repertoire was profiled, and TCRdb retains in-frame clones only, with some absent. V and J calls and clone size are those listed in that table; D and trimming were worked out from the DNA. The data contain 40,000 to 50,000 clones, about three quarters of them singletons. This TCR was sampled from a woman in her 70s with acute or convalescent COVID-19. What was sequenced was peripheral blood. The chain employs TRBV2 and TRBJ2-3, with 10 bases aligning to TRBD2. As DNA, the CDR3 is TGTGCCAGCAGAGAGCGGGGGGGAACGTATACGCAGTATTTT. This gives the protein CASRERGGTYTQYF.